The 20 T cell receptor beta chains presented below share a single source sample, sequenced in a study of blood T cell repertoires in COVID-19. Only in-frame clones appear in the TCRdb table, and some are missing; sequencing was by immunoSEQ multiplex PCR. Among approximately 94,000 clones listed, just under 85% were seen once. The sequencing input was peripheral blood. These receptors were taken from a man between 45 and 60 years old with active or convalescent COVID-19.

The gene calls are TRBV11-2 and TRBJ1-1; D unresolved. CDR1 and CDR2 (germline): SGHAT, FQNNGV. V was trimmed by 3 bases and J by 4 bases, leaving 12 bases between them. This CDR3 has 14 amino acids. The CDR3 reads CASSLRMGGTEAFF. The CDR3 DNA sequence: TGTGCCAGCAGCTTGAGAATGGGAGGCACTGAAGCTTTCTTT.

V and J are TRBV18 and TRBJ1-2; tentatively, D is TRBD1 (5 bases). Germline lookup yields CDR1 KGHSH and CDR2 LQKENI. V was pared by 2 bases and J by 6 bases, with 10 bases between. This CDR3 spans 13 amino acids. In DNA form, the CDR3 reads TGTGCCAGCTCACCAGGACAACTAAATGGCTACACCTTC. Translated, it gives CASSPGQLNGYTF.

This clone was detected only once. V gene TRBV7-2 combines with J gene TRBJ2-7, with D hard to call. There are 14 residues in the CDR3. Trimming removed 4 bases at V and 0 bases at J, with 10 bases between. Looked up from germline, CDR1 is SGHTA and CDR2 is FQGNSA. The DNA for the CDR3 is TGTGCCAGCAGCTCCGCCCGCGGCTCCTACGAGCAGTACTTC. Translated: CASSSARGSYEQYF.

The J gene is TRBJ2-3, the V gene TRBV5-1; 7 bases fit TRBD1. There are 15 residues in the CDR3. With V trimmed by 4 bases and J by 1 base, 6 bases remained unmatched. Germline CDR1 SGHRS, CDR2 YFSETQ. CDR3 region: CASSKTGPGTDTQYF. Written as DNA, the CDR3 is TGCGCCAGCAGCAAGACAGGGCCGGGCACAGATACGCAGTATTTT. The full variable domain, in which reference TRBV5-1 and TRBJ2-3 provide the parts outside the CDR3, is KAGVTQTPRYLIKTRGQQVTLSCSPISGHRSVSWYQQTPGQGLQFLFEYFSETQRNKGNFPGRFSGRQFSNSRSEMNVSTLELGDSALYLCASSKTGPGTDTQYFGPGTRLTVL.

The chain uses TRBV18 and TRBJ2-1; TRBD2 matches at 9 bases. From germline, CDR1 is KGHSH and CDR2 LQKENI. The CDR3 sequence is 13 residues long. J was trimmed by 5 bases and V by 7 bases; bases with no gene match: 3. The chain's CDR3 is CASLGLANNEQFF. The DNA for the CDR3 is TGTGCCAGCTTAGGACTAGCGAACAATGAGCAGTTCTTC.

Here the CDR3 reads CASSSNLIYEQYF. The CDR3 DNA reads TGTGCCAGCAGTTCTAACCTTATCTACGAGCAGTACTTC. The genes are TRBV28 and TRBJ2-7; D is uncertain. CDR1 is MDHEN, CDR2 SYDVKM, per germline. Trimming pared 4 bases from V and 3 bases from J, leaving 10 bases between. This CDR3 has 13 residues.

This rearrangement joins TRBV19 to TRBJ2-7, with TRBD2 identical over 8 bases. Germline V gene lookup returns CDR1 LNHDA and CDR2 SQIVND (reference sequence). Trimming cost V 7 bases and J 7 bases; bases outside gene matches: 21. This CDR3 region has 17 residues. CDR3 sequence (DNA): TGTGCCAGTAACATACCCCGAGCGGGAGCTTCACGGGTAGAGCAGTACTTC. Translation gives CASNIPRAGASRVEQYF.

The chain combines TRBV5-1 with TRBJ2-3, with 7 bases aligning to TRBD2. There are 14 residues in the CDR3. Per the germline V gene, CDR1 is SGHRS and CDR2 is YFSETQ. The V and J ends lost 2 bases and 3 bases, in that order; junction bases with no gene match: 3. The CDR3: CASSFGGRTDTQYF. In DNA, the CDR3 is TGCGCCAGCAGCTTCGGGGGGAGGACAGATACGCAGTATTTT.

This clone was seen ten or more times. The V gene is TRBV30, the J gene TRBJ2-7; 7 bases agree with TRBD1. V trimming: 2 bases; J trimming: 5 bases; junction bases outside the gene matches: 3. This CDR3 has 12 residues. Germline V gene lookup returns CDR1 GTSNPN and CDR2 SVGIG (reference sequence). The CDR3 region is CAWSPDRDEQYF. CDR3 DNA: TGTGCCTGGAGTCCCGACAGGGACGAGCAGTACTTC.

The chain joins TRBV6-5 to TRBJ1-2, with 10 nucleotides matching TRBD1. V shed 6 bases, J shed 4 bases, and the junction held 8 bases outside the gene matches. CDR1 and CDR2 (germline): MNHEY, SVGAGI. There are 15 residues in the CDR3. CDR3 coding DNA: TGTGCCAGCAGGCCCGGGACAGGGGATCCCTATGGCTACACCTTC. This codes for CASRPGTGDPYGYTF.

The chain employs TRBV5-1 and TRBJ2-3, with 13 bases identical to TRBD2. The V segment lost 4 bases and the J segment 4 bases; nucleotides outside the gene matches: 6. The CDR3 runs 16 residues. Germline V lookup: CDR1 SGHRS, CDR2 YFSETQ. The DNA for the CDR3 is TGCGCCAGCAGCGGAGGACTAGCGGGAGCACCAGATACGCAGTATTTT. It yields the protein CASSGGLAGAPDTQYF.

The chain combines TRBV9 with TRBJ2-3; 10 bases match TRBD1. The CDR3 has 17 amino acids. Germline-derived CDR1 and CDR2 are SGDLS and YYNGEE. With V trimmed by 4 bases and J by 5 bases, 13 bases remained unmatched. This CDR3 reads CASSSTGGAFLGDTQYF. The CDR3 nucleotides are TGTGCCAGCAGCTCGACAGGGGGCGCTTTTTTGGGAGATACGCAGTATTTT.

The V call is TRBV5-4, the J call TRBJ1-6; TRBD1 matches at 7 bases. CDR3 length equals 15 residues. Germline-derived CDR1 and CDR2 are SGHNT and YYREEE (reference sequence). V lost 5 bases to trimming and J lost 5 bases; unmatched junction nucleotides: 7. CDR3 in DNA: TGTGCCAGCAGGTCAGGGACAGCGGATAATTCACCCCTCCACTTT. It specifies CASRSGTADNSPLHF. The complete variable domain, with remaining parts taken from reference TRBV5-4 and TRBJ1-6, reads ETGVTQSPTHLIKTRGQQVTLRCSSQSGHNTVSWYQQALGQGPQFIFQYYREEENGRGNFPPRFSGLQFPNYSSELNVNALELDDSALYLCASRSGTADNSPLHFGNGTRLTVT.

The chain is built from TRBV10-3 and TRBJ1-4, with TRBD1 matching over 7 bases. J gave up 8 bases and V 6 bases, and 9 bases lay outside the gene matches. CDR3 length: 14 residues. CDR1 is ENHRY, CDR2 SYGVKD, per germline. CDR3 amino acids: CAIRRQGENEKLFF. The DNA for the CDR3 is TGTGCCATCAGGCGACAGGGAGAGAACGAAAAACTGTTTTTT.

This clone occurred many times. The chain uses TRBV29-1 and TRBJ2-7; 13 nucleotides match TRBD2. This CDR3 is 19 amino acids long. Germline V gives CDR1 SQVTM, CDR2 ANQGSEA. Trimming removed 4 bases from V and 4 bases from J; junction bases left unmatched: 19. Here the CDR3 reads CSVVLAGLAGASQGYEQYF. The CDR3 DNA follows: TGCAGCGTTGTCTTGGCTGGACTAGCGGGAGCCTCCCAGGGTTACGAGCAGTACTTC.

This clone has just a few counts. The rearrangement joins TRBV9 to TRBJ1-4; D ambiguous. Germline V gene data show CDR1 as SGDLS and CDR2 as YYNGEE. V was shortened by 4 bases and J by 4 bases, with 8 bases between the two germline ends. CDR3 size: 13 residues. CDR3 nucleotides: TGTGCCAGCAGCCCTCGGAGTAATGAAAAACTGTTTTTT. This sequence encodes CASSPRSNEKLFF.

The gene calls are TRBV3-1 (or the pseudogene TRBV3-2) and TRBJ2-5; a possible D gene is TRBD1 (5 bases). The germline V and J ends were trimmed by 1 base and 2 bases, with 11 bases remaining between them. Germline loops: CDR1 LGHDT, CDR2 YNNKEL (reference sequence). The CDR3 contains 15 residues. The CDR3 DNA reads as TGTGCCAGCAGCCAAGGAGGACACGCACAAGAGACCCAGTACTTC. Translation: CASSQGGHAQETQYF.

The chain carries TRBV7-2 and TRBJ2-3; 11 bases map to TRBD2. The CDR3 consists of 15 residues. The junction had 7 bases not matched to a gene; V was cut back by 5 bases and J by 6 bases. Germline V CDR1 and CDR2: SGHTA, FQGNSA. The DNA for the CDR3 is TGTGCCAGCAGCCTAGGACTAGCGGGTGGGGATACGCAGTATTTT. Amino acids: CASSLGLAGGDTQYF.

The rearrangement uses TRBV5-1 and TRBJ2-3; 14 bases agree with TRBD2. Germline V gene sequence: CDR1 SGHRS, CDR2 YFSETQ. The J segment lost 4 bases and the V segment lost 3 bases, leaving 7 bases of the junction unmatched. The CDR3 has 17 residues. CDR3 loop: CASSSGLAGEGADTQYF. CDR3 coding DNA: TGCGCCAGCAGCTCGGGACTAGCGGGAGAGGGGGCAGATACGCAGTATTTT.

In DNA, the CDR3 is TGTGCCAGCAGCCCCCAGACGGTTTTAGCCGAAAAACTGTTTTTT. Residues: CASSPQTVLAEKLFF. This chain connects TRBV3-1 (or the pseudogene TRBV3-2) to TRBJ1-4; D call uncertain. This CDR3 comprises 15 residues. Trimming took off 4 bases at V and 8 bases at J, with 17 bases between the two ends. Germline CDR1 reads LGHDT; CDR2 reads YNNKEL (reference sequence).